This T cell receptor beta chain was recovered during a study of blood T cell repertoires in COVID-19. Assay used: immunoSEQ multiplex PCR; TCRdb lists only in-frame clones, some missing. This sample yields some 500,000 clones, of which 85% to 90% are seen a single time; 7.5% to 9% belongs to the top ten. This CDR3 is 16 amino acids long. Trimming cost V 3 bases and J 1 base, with 16 bases left between them. CDR1 and CDR2 from the germline V gene are MDHEN and SYDVKM. The gene calls are TRBV28 and TRBJ2-7, with D tentatively TRBD1 (6 bases). The material sequenced was peripheral blood. This TCR derives from a woman aged 45-59 years with COVID-19, enrolled during active disease. CDR3 amino acids: CASSFLGQGSSYEQYF. In DNA, the CDR3 is TGTGCCAGCAGTTTTTTGGGCCAGGGGTCTTCCTACGAGCAGTACTTC.